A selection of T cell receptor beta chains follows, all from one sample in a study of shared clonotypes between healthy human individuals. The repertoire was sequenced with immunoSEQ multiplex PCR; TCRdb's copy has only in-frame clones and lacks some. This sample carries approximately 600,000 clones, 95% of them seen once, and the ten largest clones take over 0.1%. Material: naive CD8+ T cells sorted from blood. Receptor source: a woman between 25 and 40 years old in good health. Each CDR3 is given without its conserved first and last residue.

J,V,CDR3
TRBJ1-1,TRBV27,ASSLERGTEAF
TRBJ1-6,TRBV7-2,ASSLMMGNSPLH
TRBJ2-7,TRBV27,ASSIGTGSPYEQY
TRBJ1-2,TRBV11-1,ASSLREGYGYT
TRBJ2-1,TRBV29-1,SVEGARQGSEQF
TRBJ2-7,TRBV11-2,ASSLDTAGGVYEQY
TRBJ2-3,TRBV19,ASTAGQGLTDTQY
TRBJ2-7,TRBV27,ASSSGIGEQY
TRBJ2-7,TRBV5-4,ASSLSDTSYEQY
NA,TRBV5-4,ASSSDRVEQY
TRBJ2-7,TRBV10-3,AISVTGRTYEQY
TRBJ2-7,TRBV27,ASSLSSTSGSYEQY
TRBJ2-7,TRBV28,ASSAMGEFFEQY
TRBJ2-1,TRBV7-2,ASSNYRDYTNEQF
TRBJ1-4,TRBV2,ASSEPQGVNEKLF
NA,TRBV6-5,AAGGSYEQY
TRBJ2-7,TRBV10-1,ASSDLAGATEQY
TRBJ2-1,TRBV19,ASRVIAGVGNEQF
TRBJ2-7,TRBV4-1,ASSQVRGYEQY
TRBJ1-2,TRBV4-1,ASSQTNRPAWGYT
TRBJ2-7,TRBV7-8,ASSLEAGRSSYEQY
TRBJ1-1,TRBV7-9,ASSPGLNTEAF
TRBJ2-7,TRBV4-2,ASSQESLGFYEQY
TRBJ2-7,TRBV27,ASSHDRARYEQY
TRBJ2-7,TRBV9,ASSSTSGGHYEQY
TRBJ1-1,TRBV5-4,ASSFGTGEAF
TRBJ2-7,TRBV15,ATSTQWGPGRSYEQY
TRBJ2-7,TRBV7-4,ASSLVGGRGDEQY
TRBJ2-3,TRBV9,ASSDQTGGGRSTDTQY
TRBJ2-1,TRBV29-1,SVEGLADWGIYNEQF
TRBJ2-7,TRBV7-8,ASSLDTAYEQY
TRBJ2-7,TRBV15,ATSPRTSGSYEQY
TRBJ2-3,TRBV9,ASSDRDGAPYTQY
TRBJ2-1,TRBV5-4,ASSLGGNEQF
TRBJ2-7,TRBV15,ATSRGLAGGEQY
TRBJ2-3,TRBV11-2,ASSSTDTQY
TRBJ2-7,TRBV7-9,ASNLPGGYEQY
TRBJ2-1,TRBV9,ASSGGRASFNEQF
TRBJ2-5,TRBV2,ASRNSVGDGTQY
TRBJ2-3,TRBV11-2,ASSLDPSGREYSQY
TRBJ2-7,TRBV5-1,ASSHRTTVHGQGINEQY
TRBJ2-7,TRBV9,ASSGDIDYEQY